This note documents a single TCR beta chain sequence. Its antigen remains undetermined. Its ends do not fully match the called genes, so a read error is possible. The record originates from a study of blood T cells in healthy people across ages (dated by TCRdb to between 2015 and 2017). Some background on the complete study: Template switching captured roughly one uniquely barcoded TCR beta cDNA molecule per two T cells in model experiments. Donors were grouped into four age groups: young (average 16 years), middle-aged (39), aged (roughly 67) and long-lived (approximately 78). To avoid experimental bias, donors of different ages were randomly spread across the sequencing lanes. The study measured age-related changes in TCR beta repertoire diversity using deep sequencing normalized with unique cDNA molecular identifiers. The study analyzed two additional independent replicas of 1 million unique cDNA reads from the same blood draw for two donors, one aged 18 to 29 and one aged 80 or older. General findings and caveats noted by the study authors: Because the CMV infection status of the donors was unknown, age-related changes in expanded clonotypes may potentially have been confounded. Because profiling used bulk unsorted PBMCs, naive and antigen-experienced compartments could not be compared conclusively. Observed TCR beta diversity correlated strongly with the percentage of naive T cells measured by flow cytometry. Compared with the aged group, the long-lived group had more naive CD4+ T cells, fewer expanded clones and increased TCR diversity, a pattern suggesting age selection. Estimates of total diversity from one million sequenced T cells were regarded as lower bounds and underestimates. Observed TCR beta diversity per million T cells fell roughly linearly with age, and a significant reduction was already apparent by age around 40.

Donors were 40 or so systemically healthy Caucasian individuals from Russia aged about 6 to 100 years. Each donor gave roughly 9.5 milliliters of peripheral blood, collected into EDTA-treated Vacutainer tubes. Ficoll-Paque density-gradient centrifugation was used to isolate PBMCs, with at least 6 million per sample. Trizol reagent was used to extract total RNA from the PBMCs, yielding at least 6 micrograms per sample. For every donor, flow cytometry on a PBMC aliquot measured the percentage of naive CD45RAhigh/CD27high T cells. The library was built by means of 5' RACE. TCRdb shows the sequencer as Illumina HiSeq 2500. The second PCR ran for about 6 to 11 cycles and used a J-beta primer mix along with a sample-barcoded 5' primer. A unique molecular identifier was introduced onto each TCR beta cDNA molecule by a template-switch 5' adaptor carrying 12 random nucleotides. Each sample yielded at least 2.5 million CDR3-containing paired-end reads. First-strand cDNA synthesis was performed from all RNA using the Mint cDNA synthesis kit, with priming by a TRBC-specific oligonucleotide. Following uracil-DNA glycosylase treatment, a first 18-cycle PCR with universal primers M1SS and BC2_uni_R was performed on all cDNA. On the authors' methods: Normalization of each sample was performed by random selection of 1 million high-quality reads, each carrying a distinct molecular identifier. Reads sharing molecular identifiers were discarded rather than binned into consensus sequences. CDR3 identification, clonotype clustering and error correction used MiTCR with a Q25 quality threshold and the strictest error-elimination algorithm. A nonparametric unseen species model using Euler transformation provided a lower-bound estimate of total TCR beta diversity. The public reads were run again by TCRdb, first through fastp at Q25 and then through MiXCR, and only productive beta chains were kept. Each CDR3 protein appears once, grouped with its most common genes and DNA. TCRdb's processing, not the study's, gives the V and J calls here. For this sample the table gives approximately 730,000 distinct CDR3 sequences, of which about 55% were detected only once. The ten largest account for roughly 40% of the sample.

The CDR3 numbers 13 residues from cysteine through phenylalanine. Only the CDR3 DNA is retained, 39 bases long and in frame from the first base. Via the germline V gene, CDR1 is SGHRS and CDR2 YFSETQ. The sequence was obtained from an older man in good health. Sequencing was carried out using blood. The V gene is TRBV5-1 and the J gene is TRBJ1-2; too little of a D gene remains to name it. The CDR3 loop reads CASMESKVDGCTF. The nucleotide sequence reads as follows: TGCGCCAGCATGGAGTCCAAGGTGGATGGCTGCACCTTC.